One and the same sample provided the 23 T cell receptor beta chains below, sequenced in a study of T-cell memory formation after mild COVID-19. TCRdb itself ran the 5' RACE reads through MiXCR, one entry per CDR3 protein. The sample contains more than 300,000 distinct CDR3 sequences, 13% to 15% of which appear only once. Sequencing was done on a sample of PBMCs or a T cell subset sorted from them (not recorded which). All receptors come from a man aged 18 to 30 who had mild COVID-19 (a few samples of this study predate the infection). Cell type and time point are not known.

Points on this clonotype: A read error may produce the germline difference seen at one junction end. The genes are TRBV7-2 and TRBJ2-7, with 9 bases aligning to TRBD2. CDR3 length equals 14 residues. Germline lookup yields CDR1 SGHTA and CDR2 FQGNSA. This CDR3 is CASSLAGLTYEQYF. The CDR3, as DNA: TGTGCCAGCAGCCTAGCGGGGCTTACCTACGAGCAGTACTTC.

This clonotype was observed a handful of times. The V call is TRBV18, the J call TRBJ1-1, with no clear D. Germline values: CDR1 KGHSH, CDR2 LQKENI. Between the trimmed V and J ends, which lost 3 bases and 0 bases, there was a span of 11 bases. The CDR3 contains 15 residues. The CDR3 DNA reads TGTGCCAGCTCACCCTCCGGGGTCATGAACACTGAAGCTTTCTTT. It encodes CASSPSGVMNTEAFF. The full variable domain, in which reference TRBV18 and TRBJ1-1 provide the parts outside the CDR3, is NAGVMQNPRHLVRRRGQEARLRCSPMKGHSHVYWYRQLPEEGLKFMVYLQKENIIDESGMPKERFSAEFPKEGPSILRIQQVVRGDSAAYFCASSPSGVMNTEAFFGQGTRLTVV.

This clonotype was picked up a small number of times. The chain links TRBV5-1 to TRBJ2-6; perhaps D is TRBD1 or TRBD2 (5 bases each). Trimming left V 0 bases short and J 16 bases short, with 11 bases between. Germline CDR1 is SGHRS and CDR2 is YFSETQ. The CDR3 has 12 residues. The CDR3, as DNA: TGCGCCAGCAGCTTGGGAGGGGCGATTCTGACTTTC. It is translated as CASSLGGAILTF.

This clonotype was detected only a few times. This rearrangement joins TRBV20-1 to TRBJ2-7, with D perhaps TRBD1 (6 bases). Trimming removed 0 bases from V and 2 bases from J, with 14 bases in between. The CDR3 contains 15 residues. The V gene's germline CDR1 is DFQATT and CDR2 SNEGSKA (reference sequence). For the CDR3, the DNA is TGCAGTGCTAGAGACCAACAGGGCTTAACCTACGAGCAGTACTTC. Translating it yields CSARDQQGLTYEQYF.

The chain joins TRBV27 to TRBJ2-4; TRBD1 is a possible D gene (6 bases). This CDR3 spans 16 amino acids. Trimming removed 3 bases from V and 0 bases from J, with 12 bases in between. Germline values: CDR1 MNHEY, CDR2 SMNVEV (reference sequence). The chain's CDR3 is CASSFWTAIAKNIQYF. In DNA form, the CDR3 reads TGTGCCAGCAGTTTTTGGACAGCGATAGCCAAAAACATTCAGTACTTC.

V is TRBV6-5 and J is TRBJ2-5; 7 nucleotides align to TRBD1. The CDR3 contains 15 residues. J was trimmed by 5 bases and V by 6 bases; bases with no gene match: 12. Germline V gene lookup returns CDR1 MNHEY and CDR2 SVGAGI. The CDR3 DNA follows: TGTGCCAGCAGGCAATCCACAGGGGTTTGGGAGACCCAGTACTTC. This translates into CASRQSTGVWETQYF.

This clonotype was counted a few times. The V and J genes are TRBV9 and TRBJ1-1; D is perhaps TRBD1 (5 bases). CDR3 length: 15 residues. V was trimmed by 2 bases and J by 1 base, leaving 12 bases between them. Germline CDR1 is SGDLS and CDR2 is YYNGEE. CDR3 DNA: TGTGCCAGCAGCGTGGGAGTGGGGGGGAACACTGAAGCTTTCTTT. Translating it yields CASSVGVGGNTEAFF.

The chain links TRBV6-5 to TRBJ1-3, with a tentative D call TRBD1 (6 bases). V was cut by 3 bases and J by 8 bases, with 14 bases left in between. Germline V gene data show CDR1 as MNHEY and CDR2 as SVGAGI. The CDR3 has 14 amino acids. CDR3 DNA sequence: TGTGCCAGCAGTTATAAGACAGGACGGGACACCATATATTTT. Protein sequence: CASSYKTGRDTIYF.

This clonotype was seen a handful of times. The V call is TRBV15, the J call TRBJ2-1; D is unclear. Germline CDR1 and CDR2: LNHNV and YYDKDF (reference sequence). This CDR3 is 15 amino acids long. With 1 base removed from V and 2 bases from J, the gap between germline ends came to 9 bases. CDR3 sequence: CATSRVEKTYNEQFF. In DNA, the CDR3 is TGTGCCACCAGCAGAGTGGAGAAGACCTACAATGAGCAGTTCTTC. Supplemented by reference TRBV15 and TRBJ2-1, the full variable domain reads DAMVIQNPRYQVTQFGKPVTLSCSQTLNHNVMYWYQQKSSQAPKLLFHYYDKDFNNEADTPDNFQSRRPNTSFCFLDIRSPGLGDTAMYLCATSRVEKTYNEQFFGPGTRLTVL.

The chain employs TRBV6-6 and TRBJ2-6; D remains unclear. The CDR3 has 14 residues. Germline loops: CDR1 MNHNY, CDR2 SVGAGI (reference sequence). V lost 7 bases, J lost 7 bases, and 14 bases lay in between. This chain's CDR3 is CASIRPSEANVLTF. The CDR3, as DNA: TGTGCCAGCATAAGGCCCTCTGAAGCCAACGTCCTGACTTTC.

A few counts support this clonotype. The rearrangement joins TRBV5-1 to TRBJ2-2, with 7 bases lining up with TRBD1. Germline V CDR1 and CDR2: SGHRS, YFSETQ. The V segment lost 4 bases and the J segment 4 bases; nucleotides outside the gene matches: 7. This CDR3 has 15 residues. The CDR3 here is CASSPSDRTTGELFF. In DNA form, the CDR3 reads TGCGCCAGCAGCCCGTCGGACAGGACCACCGGGGAGCTGTTTTTT.

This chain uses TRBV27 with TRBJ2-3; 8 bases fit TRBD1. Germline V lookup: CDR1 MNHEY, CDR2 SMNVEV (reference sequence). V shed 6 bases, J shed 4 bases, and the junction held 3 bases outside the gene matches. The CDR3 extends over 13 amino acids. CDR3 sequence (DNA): TGTGCCAGCAGGGGGACAGGTCCAGATACGCAGTATTTT. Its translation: CASRGTGPDTQYF.

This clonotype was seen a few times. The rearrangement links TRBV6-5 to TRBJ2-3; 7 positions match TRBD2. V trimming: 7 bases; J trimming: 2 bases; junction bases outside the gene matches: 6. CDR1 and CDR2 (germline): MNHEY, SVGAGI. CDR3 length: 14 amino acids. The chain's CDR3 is CASTRDYYTDTQYF. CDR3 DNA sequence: TGTGCCAGCACTCGGGACTACTACACAGATACGCAGTATTTT.

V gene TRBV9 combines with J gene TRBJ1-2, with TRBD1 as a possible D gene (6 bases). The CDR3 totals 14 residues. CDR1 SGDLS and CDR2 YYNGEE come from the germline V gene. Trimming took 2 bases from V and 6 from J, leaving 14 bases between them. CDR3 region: CASSVSYTGHGYTF. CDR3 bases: TGTGCCAGCAGCGTTTCATATACAGGGCATGGCTACACCTTC.

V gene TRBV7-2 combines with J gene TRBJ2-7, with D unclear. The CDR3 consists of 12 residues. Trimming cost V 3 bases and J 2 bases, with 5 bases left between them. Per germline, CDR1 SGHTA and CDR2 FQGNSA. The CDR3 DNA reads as TGTGCCAGCAGCTTTCACACCTACGAGCAGTACTTC. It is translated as CASSFHTYEQYF. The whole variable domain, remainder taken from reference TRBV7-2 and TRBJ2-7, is GAGVSQSPSNKVTEKGKDVELRCDPISGHTALYWYRQSLGQGLEFLIYFQGNSAPDKSGLPSDRFSAERTGGSVSTLTIQRTQQEDSAVYLCASSFHTYEQYFGPGTRLTVT.

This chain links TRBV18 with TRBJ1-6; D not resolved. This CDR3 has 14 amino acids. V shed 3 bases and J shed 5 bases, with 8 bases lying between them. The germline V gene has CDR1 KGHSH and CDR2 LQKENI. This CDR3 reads CASSPGGNNSPLHF. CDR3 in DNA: TGTGCCAGCTCACCGGGCGGAAATAATTCACCCCTCCACTTT.

The DNA of the CDR3 is TGTGCCAGCAGCCTTCCCCAGGGGGCCTATGGCTACACCTTC. Its protein product is CASSLPQGAYGYTF. The chain has TRBV7-9 and TRBJ1-2; 8 nucleotides agree with TRBD1. The CDR3 consists of 14 residues. V lost 5 bases to trimming and J lost 4 bases; unmatched junction nucleotides: 6. The germline gives CDR1 SEHNR, CDR2 FQNEAQ (reference sequence).

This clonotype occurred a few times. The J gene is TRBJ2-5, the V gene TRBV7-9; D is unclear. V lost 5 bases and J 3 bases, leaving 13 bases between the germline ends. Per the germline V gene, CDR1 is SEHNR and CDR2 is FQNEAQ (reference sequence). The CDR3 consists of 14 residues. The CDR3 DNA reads TGTGCCAGCAGCCCATATTGGAGTGAAGAGACCCAGTACTTC. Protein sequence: CASSPYWSEETQYF.

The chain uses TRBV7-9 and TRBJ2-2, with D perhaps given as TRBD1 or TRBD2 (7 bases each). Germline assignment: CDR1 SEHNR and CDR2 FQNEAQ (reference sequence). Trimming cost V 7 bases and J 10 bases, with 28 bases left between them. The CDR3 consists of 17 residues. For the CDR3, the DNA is TGTGCCAGCACCCTTAGGGGGGGACAGCCCTTAACGGAGGAGCTGTTTTTT. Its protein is CASTLRGGQPLTEELFF.

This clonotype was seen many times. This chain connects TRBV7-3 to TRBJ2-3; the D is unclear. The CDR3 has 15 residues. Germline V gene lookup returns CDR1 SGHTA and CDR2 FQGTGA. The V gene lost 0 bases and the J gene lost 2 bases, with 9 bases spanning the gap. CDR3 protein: CASSLTGSHTDTQYF. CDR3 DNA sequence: TGTGCCAGCAGCTTAACGGGTAGCCACACAGATACGCAGTATTTT.

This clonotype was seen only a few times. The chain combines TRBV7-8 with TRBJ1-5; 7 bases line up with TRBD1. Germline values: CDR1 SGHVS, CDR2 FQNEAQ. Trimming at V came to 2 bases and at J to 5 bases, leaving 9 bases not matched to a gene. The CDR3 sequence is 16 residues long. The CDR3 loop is CASSLRGGLTHQPQHF. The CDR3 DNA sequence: TGTGCCAGCAGCTTAAGAGGGGGCCTTACTCATCAGCCCCAGCATTTT.

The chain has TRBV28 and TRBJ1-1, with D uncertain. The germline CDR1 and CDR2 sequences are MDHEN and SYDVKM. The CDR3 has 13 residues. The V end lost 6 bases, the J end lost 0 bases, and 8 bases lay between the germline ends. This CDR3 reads CASSSNLNTEAFF. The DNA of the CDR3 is TGTGCCAGCAGCTCCAATCTGAACACTGAAGCTTTCTTT.

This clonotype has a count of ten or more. The CDR3 sequence: CASSLRTGGSRAKNIQYF. The CDR3 nucleotides are TGTGCCAGCAGCCTCCGGACAGGGGGCTCCCGAGCCAAAAACATTCAGTACTTC. The chain employs TRBV7-6 and TRBJ2-4, with 11 bases lining up with TRBD1. Germline V gene lookup returns CDR1 SGHVS and CDR2 FNYEAQ. The trim removed 5 bases at V and 0 bases at J, leaving 9 bases unmatched. CDR3 length: 18 residues.